This is a list of T cell receptor beta chains from one sample in a study of blood T cell repertoires in COVID-19. TCRdb keeps only in-frame clones here, not all; method: immunoSEQ multiplex PCR. This table holds about 330,000 clones, 65% to 85% found once. Sequenced material: peripheral blood. The origin of the receptors is a woman between 50 and 59 years old with acute or convalescent COVID-19. CDR3s include the opening cysteine and the closing phenylalanine or tryptophan. D genes are given only for firm matches. Not all rows give a size; the values are once, few, many and, for expanded clones, a class.

v_gene	d_gene	j_gene	abundance	CDR3aa	CDR3nt
TRBV19	NA	TRBJ2-1	NA	CASSSTGTYNEQFF	TGTGCCAGTAGTAGCACAGGGACCTACAATGAGCAGTTCTTC
TRBV4-3	TRBD1	TRBJ1-1	NA	CASSHTGAGDTEAFF	TGCGCCAGCAGCCACACAGGGGCTGGCGACACTGAAGCTTTCTTT
TRBV3-1/TRBV3-2	NA	TRBJ1-1	NA	CASSKTIQNTEAFF	TGTGCCAGCAGCAAGACAATCCAGAACACTGAAGCTTTCTTT
TRBV10-1	NA	TRBJ2-3	NA	CASSEASVTDTQYF	TGCGCCAGCAGTGAGGCTAGCGTCACAGATACGCAGTATTTT
TRBV7-2	NA	TRBJ2-7	NA	CASSLSRPQGEQYF	TGTGCCAGCAGCTTATCGCGCCCTCAGGGCGAGCAGTACTTC
TRBV5-1	TRBD1	TRBJ1-2	NA	CASSPTGNYGYTF	TGCGCCAGCAGCCCGACAGGGAACTATGGCTACACCTTC
TRBV7-2	TRBD1	TRBJ1-2	NA	CASSPSTGTGGYTF	TGTGCCAGCAGCCCTTCGACAGGGACAGGAGGCTACACCTTC
TRBV12-3/TRBV12-4	TRBD1	TRBJ2-7	NA	CASIDRASYEQYF	TGTGCCAGCATAGACAGGGCGTCCTACGAGCAGTACTTC
TRBV29-1	TRBD1	TRBJ2-3	NA	CSASDRTVTDTQYF	TGCAGCGCCTCGGACAGGACTGTCACAGATACGCAGTATTTT
TRBV3-1/TRBV3-2	NA	TRBJ2-7	NA	CASSPQGGEQYF	TGTGCCAGCAGCCCTCAGGGTGGCGAGCAGTACTTC
TRBV25-1	TRBD2	TRBJ2-3	NA	CASSELASGRATDTQYF	TGTGCCAGCAGTGAATTGGCTAGCGGGAGGGCCACAGATACGCAGTATTTT
TRBV5-1	TRBD2	TRBJ2-3	NA	CASSLVIAGGRTDTQYF	TGCGCCAGCAGCTTGGTGATAGCGGGGGGACGCACAGATACGCAGTATTTT
TRBV4-1	TRBD2	TRBJ2-1	NA	CASSQVLAGSGEQFF	TGCGCCAGCAGCCAAGTTCTAGCGGGAAGCGGTGAGCAGTTCTTC
TRBV12-3/TRBV12-4	NA	TRBJ1-2	once	CASSSGRNYGYTF	TGTGCCAGCAGTTCTGGCAGAAACTATGGCTACACCTTC
TRBV6-5	TRBD1	TRBJ1-2	NA	CASSTRQGDGYTF	TGTGCCAGCAGCACTAGACAGGGGGATGGCTACACCTTC
TRBV9	NA	TRBJ2-3	NA	CASKGTLSSTDTQYF	TGTGCCAGCAAGGGGACACTATCTAGCACAGATACGCAGTATTTT
TRBV18	NA	TRBJ1-3	NA	CASSPGRSSGNTIYF	TGTGCCAGCTCACCAGGCAGATCCTCTGGAAACACCATATATTTT
TRBV14	TRBD2	TRBJ2-1	NA	CASSQRLAGTLDNEQFF	TGTGCCAGCAGCCAAAGGCTAGCGGGGACACTAGACAATGAGCAGTTCTTC
TRBV6-4	NA	TRBJ2-1	NA	CASSGEGDGEQFF	TGTGCCAGCAGCGGCGAGGGGGACGGTGAGCAGTTCTTC
TRBV6-2/TRBV6-3	NA	TRBJ1-4	NA	CASNPRRGRADNEKLFF	TGTGCCAGCAACCCTAGGAGGGGACGAGCTGATAATGAAAAACTGTTTTTT
TRBV6-5	TRBD1	TRBJ1-3	NA	CASSYSRGQGADTIYF	TGTGCCAGCAGTTACTCGAGGGGACAGGGGGCTGACACCATATATTTT
TRBV4-1	NA	TRBJ1-5	few	CASSQDGRGNQPQHF	TGCGCCAGCAGCCAGGACGGGAGGGGCAATCAGCCCCAGCATTTT
TRBV7-2	NA	TRBJ2-1	NA	CASSAGVNEQFF	TGTGCCAGCAGCGCAGGGGTAAATGAGCAGTTCTTC
TRBV4-1	NA	TRBJ1-2	NA	CASSHRPYGYTF	TGCGCCAGCAGCCATCGTCCTTATGGCTACACCTTC
TRBV9	TRBD2	TRBJ2-2	NA	CASSVLAGYTGELFF	TGTGCCAGCAGCGTTCTAGCGGGATACACCGGGGAGCTGTTTTTT
TRBV6-2/TRBV6-3	TRBD2	TRBJ2-2	NA	CASSYQAGANTGELFF	TGTGCCAGCAGTTACCAGGCGGGAGCGAACACCGGGGAGCTGTTTTTT
TRBV6-4	TRBD1	TRBJ1-3	NA	CASSDLRGHGNTIYF	TGTGCCAGCAGTGACCTCAGGGGGCATGGAAACACCATATATTTT
TRBV5-4	NA	TRBJ2-5	NA	CASSLSQGLQETQYF	TGTGCCAGCAGCTTGAGCCAGGGCCTCCAAGAGACCCAGTACTTC
TRBV18	TRBD1	TRBJ2-3	NA	CASSRTEGGTGTSTDTQYF	TGTGCCAGCTCACGTACCGAGGGGGGGACAGGGACTAGCACAGATACGCAGTATTTT
TRBV19	NA	TRBJ1-2	NA	CASSGTRNYGYTF	TGTGCCAGCTCCGGGACTCGGAACTATGGCTACACCTTC
TRBV11-2	NA	TRBJ1-1	NA	CASSFGSGGTEAFF	TGTGCCAGCAGCTTCGGGTCTGGTGGCACTGAAGCTTTCTTT
TRBV24-1	TRBD1	TRBJ1-1	NA	CATSGRGTGDQNTEAFF	TGTGCCACCAGTGGCCGCGGGACAGGGGACCAGAACACTGAAGCTTTCTTT
TRBV9	NA	TRBJ1-2	few	CASSLKMGHSNYGYTF	TGTGCCAGCAGCCTCAAGATGGGGCACTCTAACTATGGCTACACCTTC
TRBV7-6	TRBD2	TRBJ2-1	NA	CASSLTSGGEQFF	TGTGCCAGCAGCTTGACTAGCGGAGGCGAGCAGTTCTTC
TRBV5-5	NA	TRBJ2-4	NA	CASSLRPGGENIQYF	TGTGCCAGCAGCTTAAGACCAGGCGGGGAAAACATTCAGTACTTC
TRBV3-1/TRBV3-2	TRBD1	TRBJ1-4	once	CATGQRTEKLFF	TGTGCCACGGGACAGCGAACTGAAAAACTGTTTTTT
TRBV29-1	NA	TRBJ2-1	few	CSDRVSYNEQFF	TGCAGCGACAGGGTTTCCTACAATGAGCAGTTCTTC
TRBV30	NA	TRBJ1-4	NA	CAWSFLQGGGEKLFF	TGTGCCTGGAGTTTTCTACAGGGAGGGGGTGAAAAACTGTTTTTT
TRBV9	NA	TRBJ1-4	NA	CASSVALTQTRTNEKLFF	TGTGCCAGCAGCGTAGCTCTGACACAAACTAGAACTAATGAAAAACTGTTTTTT
TRBV19	TRBD2	TRBJ2-7	NA	CASSMVSGRNEQYF	TGTGCCAGTAGTATGGTTAGCGGGAGGAACGAGCAGTACTTC
TRBV5-8	TRBD1	TRBJ2-5	NA	CASSLEGTGWGTQYF	TGTGCCAGCAGCTTGGAAGGGACAGGGTGGGGGACCCAGTACTTC
TRBV4-2	NA	TRBJ2-2	NA	CASSQDEFRELFF	TGTGCCAGCAGCCAAGACGAGTTCAGGGAGCTGTTTTTT
TRBV7-3	NA	TRBJ2-5	many	CASSLTGSLETQYF	TGTGCCAGCAGCTTAACCGGGAGTCTAGAGACCCAGTACTTC
TRBV19	NA	TRBJ1-3	once	CASSLSTGFSGNTIYF	TGTGCCAGTAGCCTTTCCACAGGGTTCTCTGGAAACACCATATATTTT
TRBV5-1	TRBD2	TRBJ2-3	once	CASSLPSGGVEDTQYF	TGCGCCAGCAGCTTACCTAGCGGGGGGGTAGAAGATACGCAGTATTTT
TRBV12-3/TRBV12-4	NA	TRBJ1-2	NA	CASRSRKRGYTF	TGTGCCAGCAGGTCCAGGAAACGCGGCTACACCTTC
TRBV15	NA	TRBJ2-1	NA	CATSRDRGGGYNEQFF	TGTGCCACCAGCAGAGATAGGGGTGGGGGGTACAATGAGCAGTTCTTC
TRBV25-1	NA	TRBJ2-3	NA	CASSETSPTDTQYF	TGTGCCAGCAGTGAAACTAGCCCTACAGATACGCAGTATTTT
TRBV12-3/TRBV12-4	TRBD1	TRBJ2-2	NA	CASRDRGPGELFF	TGTGCCAGCAGAGATAGGGGGCCCGGGGAGCTGTTTTTT
TRBV3-1/TRBV3-2	NA	TRBJ2-1	NA	CASSLGGASNEQFF	TGTGCCAGCAGCCTCGGCGGGGCGTCGAATGAGCAGTTCTTC
TRBV19	NA	TRBJ1-1	NA	CASSGGRMNTEAFF	TGTGCCAGTAGCGGAGGCCGCATGAACACTGAAGCTTTCTTT
TRBV2	NA	TRBJ1-4	NA	CAILRQLNEKLFF	TGTGCCATCCTAAGACAACTTAATGAAAAACTGTTTTTT
TRBV3-1/TRBV3-2	NA	TRBJ2-7	NA	CASSQDMNGDEQYF	TGTGCCAGCAGCCAAGACATGAACGGAGACGAGCAGTACTTC
TRBV6-5	TRBD2	TRBJ2-2	few	CASRLGLAGTGELFF	TGTGCCAGCAGATTAGGACTAGCAGGCACCGGGGAGCTGTTTTTT
TRBV5-1	NA	TRBJ2-3	NA	CASSLIPQATDTQYF	TGCGCCAGCAGTCTCATCCCCCAGGCCACAGATACGCAGTATTTT
TRBV18	TRBD1	TRBJ1-1	NA	CASSGTGDLNTEAFF	TGTGCCAGCTCCGGGACAGGGGACCTGAACACTGAAGCTTTCTTT
TRBV2	NA	TRBJ1-1	NA	CASSELGGNTEAFF	TGTGCCAGCAGTGAACTGGGGGGGAACACTGAAGCTTTCTTT
TRBV30	TRBD1	TRBJ1-2	NA	CAWRDNRGGYGYTF	TGTGCCTGGAGGGATAACAGGGGCGGCTATGGCTACACCTTC
TRBV27	TRBD1	TRBJ1-4	NA	CASSFTRDSNEKLFF	TGTGCCAGCAGTTTCACCCGGGACAGTAATGAAAAACTGTTTTTT